The 16 T cell receptor beta chains given below trace back to one sample, sequenced in a study of CD8+CD57+ T cells in acquired aplastic anemia. Researchers used genomic DNA as the template to profile TCR beta VDJ and CDR3. TCRdb fed the reads into MiXCR, producing one record per CDR3 protein. The sample contains 150,000 to 200,000 distinct CDR3 sequences, approximately 48% of which appear only once. Patients chosen for sequencing had shown CD8+CD57+ cell expansion by flow cytometry. The specimen was sorted CD4+, CD8+, or CD8+CD57+ T cells (not recorded which) from PBMCs. Receptors originate from a human donor with aplastic anemia.

This clonotype was observed many times. The chain recombines TRBV24-1 with TRBJ2-1; 7 bases fit TRBD2. Germline V gene sequence: CDR1 KGHDR, CDR2 SFDVKD. The CDR3 loop spans 14 amino acids. Trimming cost V 7 bases and J 4 bases; bases outside gene matches: 6. Here the CDR3 DNA reads TGTGCCACCAGCGGCGGGGGAGGATACAATGAGCAGTTCTTC. Translation: CATSGGGGYNEQFF.

This clonotype has ten or more counts. The chain uses TRBV12-3 or TRBV12-4 and TRBJ2-7, with a weak D call TRBD1 (5 bases). This CDR3 contains 14 residues. V gave up 3 bases and J gave up 0 bases, with 9 bases separating them. The CDR3 spells CASSFDRFSYEQYF. CDR3 sequence (DNA): TGTGCCAGCAGTTTCGACAGATTCTCCTACGAGCAGTACTTC.

The chain couples TRBV2 to TRBJ2-7; 9 nucleotides align to TRBD1. J gave up 6 bases and V 6 bases, and 3 bases lay outside the gene matches. Germline V CDR1 and CDR2: SNHLY, FYNNEI. This CDR3 has 12 residues. DNA for the CDR3: TGTGCCAGCAGGGTGGACAGGGGCGAGCAGTACTTC. Translation: CASRVDRGEQYF.

This clonotype was found many times. This chain links TRBV2 with TRBJ1-1; D is unresolved. The CDR3 sequence is 13 residues long. V lost 6 bases and J lost 0, with 8 bases in between. The germline gives CDR1 SNHLY, CDR2 FYNNEI. The CDR3: CASSDGMNTEAFF. CDR3 DNA: TGTGCCAGCAGCGATGGGATGAACACTGAAGCTTTCTTT. Full variable domain (remainder filled in from reference TRBV2 and TRBJ1-1): EPEVTQTPSHQVTQMGQEVILRCVPISNHLYFYWYRQILGQKVEFLVSFYNNEISEKSEIFDDQFSVERPDGSNFTLKIRSTKLEDSAMYFCASSDGMNTEAFFGQGTRLTVV.

This clonotype came up many times. The chain is built from TRBV20-1 and TRBJ2-5, with TRBD2 matching 14 bases. The germline CDR1 and CDR2 sequences are DFQATT and SNEGSKA (reference sequence). With 6 bases clipped from V and 4 bases from J, the junction kept 4 bases outside the gene matches. The CDR3 covers 14 residues. CDR3 sequence reads: CSAPGLAGGETQYF. In nucleotides, the CDR3 is TGCAGTGCGCCCGGACTAGCGGGGGGAGAGACCCAGTACTTC.

This clonotype was found a few times. The chain has TRBV19 and TRBJ2-7; TRBD1 is a possible D gene (5 bases). Trimming took 4 bases from V and 6 from J, leaving 10 bases between them. CDR3 size: 12 residues. The germline gives CDR1 LNHDA, CDR2 SQIVND (reference sequence). As DNA, the CDR3 is TGTGCCAGTAGTAGTGGACACAGCGAGCAGTACTTC. It yields the protein CASSSGHSEQYF.

CDR3 in amino acids: CSARGDKVLGMNTEAFF. In DNA form, the CDR3 reads TGCAGTGCTAGGGGGGATAAGGTCCTAGGAATGAACACTGAAGCTTTCTTT. The chain couples TRBV20-1 to TRBJ1-1; possible D gene TRBD1, 5 bases. Germline CDR1 and CDR2: DFQATT and SNEGSKA (reference sequence). The CDR3 length is 17 residues. Trimming removed 3 bases from V and 0 bases from J, with 20 bases in between.

This clonotype turned up a few times. The V call is TRBV29-1, the J call TRBJ2-3, with D uncertain. The V and J ends lost 4 bases and 2 bases respectively, with 13 bases between them. This CDR3 region has 14 residues. Germline lookup yields CDR1 SQVTM and CDR2 ANQGSEA. In DNA form, the CDR3 reads TGCAGCGTTGTCCCGGGCGTGGTCACAGATACGCAGTATTTT. Translated: CSVVPGVVTDTQYF.

The chain combines TRBV11-1 with TRBJ2-4; perhaps D is TRBD1 or TRBD2 (5 bases each). V lost 6 bases, J lost 0 bases, and 12 bases lay in between. Germline V CDR1 and CDR2: SGHAT, FQDESV (reference sequence). This CDR3 comprises 15 residues. The CDR3 nucleotides read TGTGCCAGCAGTCCGCCGGGGCTAGCCAAAAACATTCAGTACTTC. It is translated as CASSPPGLAKNIQYF.

The chain links TRBV20-1 to TRBJ1-1; D may be TRBD1 (5 bases). The germline gives CDR1 DFQATT, CDR2 SNEGSKA (reference sequence). V was shortened by 0 bases and J by 0 bases, with 11 bases between the two germline ends. This CDR3 contains 15 residues. CDR3 region: CSARDWQGMNTEAFF. The CDR3, as DNA: TGCAGTGCTAGAGACTGGCAGGGCATGAACACTGAAGCTTTCTTT.

As to this clonotype: The junction departs from the called germline gene at one end, perhaps through a read error. The chain combines TRBV12-3 or TRBV12-4 with TRBJ2-5, with 7 bases identical to TRBD1. This CDR3 is built from 13 residues. CDR3 sequence (DNA): TGTGCCAGCAGCTTGGGACAGCAAGGGACCCAGTACTTC. It is translated as CASSLGQQGTQYF.

In its sample, this clonotype was seen many times. The gene calls are TRBV2 and TRBJ2-3; 13 bases fit TRBD2. Per the germline V gene, CDR1 is SNHLY and CDR2 is FYNNEI. CDR3 size: 17 residues. Trimming removed 7 bases from V and 0 bases from J; junction bases left unmatched: 7. The CDR3 loop reads CASKSGTSGTSTDTQYF. In DNA, the CDR3 is TGTGCCAGCAAGAGCGGGACTAGCGGGACTAGCACAGATACGCAGTATTTT.

This clonotype was seen at least ten times. The gene calls are TRBV7-2 and TRBJ2-1; 9 positions agree with TRBD1. CDR3 length equals 15 residues. V was pared by 5 bases and J by 7 bases, with 9 bases of the junction left unmatched. From germline, CDR1 is SGHTA and CDR2 FQGNSA. CDR3 protein: CASSPWDRARNEQFF. CDR3 nucleotide sequence: TGTGCCAGCAGCCCGTGGGACAGGGCTCGGAATGAGCAGTTCTTC.

As regards this clonotype: A much larger clone sits a single nucleotide away, making a read error possible. The chain joins TRBV9 to TRBJ2-2, with a weak D call TRBD2 (5 bases). The CDR3 covers 14 residues. Germline V CDR1 and CDR2: SGDLS, YYNGEE. DNA of the CDR3: TGTGCCAGCAGCGTTAGGCCGGACTCCGGGGAGCTGATTTTT. Protein: CASSVRPDSGELIF. Using reference TRBV9 and TRBJ2-2 for the parts outside the CDR3, the full variable domain is DSGVTQTPKHLITATGQRVTLRCSPRSGDLSVYWYQQSLDQGLQFLIQYYNGEERAKGNILERFSAQQFPDLHSELNLSSLELGDSALYFCASSVRPDSGELIFGEGSRLTVL.

This chain links TRBV6-5 with TRBJ2-6; D not resolved. CDR1 and CDR2 (germline): MNHEY, SVGAGI. V lost 4 bases, J lost 0 bases, and 13 bases lay in between. The CDR3 length is 17 residues. In nucleotides, the CDR3 is TGTGCCAGCAGTTTGGGAACGTTCATCTCTGGGGCCAACGTCCTGACTTTC. Amino acid sequence: CASSLGTFISGANVLTF.

The gene calls are TRBV20-1 and TRBJ2-3, with D unresolved. Per germline, CDR1 DFQATT and CDR2 SNEGSKA (reference sequence). V dropped 6 bases and J dropped 3 bases, with 4 bases sitting between them. The CDR3 sequence is 10 residues long. CDR3 DNA sequence: TGCAGTGCCACTACAGATACGCAGTATTTT. It specifies CSATTDTQYF.